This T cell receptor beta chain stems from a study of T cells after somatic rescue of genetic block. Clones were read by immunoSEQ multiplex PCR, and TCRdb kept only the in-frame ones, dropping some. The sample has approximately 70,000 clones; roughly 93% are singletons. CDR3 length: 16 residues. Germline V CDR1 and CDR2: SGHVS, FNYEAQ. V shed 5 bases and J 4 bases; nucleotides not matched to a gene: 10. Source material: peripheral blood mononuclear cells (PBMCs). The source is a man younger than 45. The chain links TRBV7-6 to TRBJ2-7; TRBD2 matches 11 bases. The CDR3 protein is CASSALLAGVMYEQYF. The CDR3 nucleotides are TGTGCCAGCAGCGCCTTACTAGCGGGAGTGATGTACGAGCAGTACTTC.